The sample holds a few counts of the clone carrying this TCR beta chain. Its antigen is still unknown. This sample stems from a study of cytomegalovirus exposure and HLA in healthy donors. The V and J ends lost 3 bases and 0 bases respectively, with 6 bases between them. The CDR3 runs to 14 residues. Germline lookup yields CDR1 LNHDA and CDR2 SQIVND (reference sequence). Overall study findings and caveats: According to the study, 150 to 200 TCR beta chains were cytomegalovirus-associated. Rarity characterized most TCR sequences, yet some public TCRs appeared in many donors. A missense variant in DCLRE1C was later tied to TCR beta V- and J-gene trimming. An analysis was carried out at a later point. It showed that HLA-associated TCR beta chains were more clonally expanded than equally common non-associated chains.

Amplification used 60 Vbeta primers and 13 Jbeta primers. Sequencing used immunoSEQ multiplex PCR; TCRdb keeps in-frame clones, though not all of them. The table has some 180,000 clones, about 82% seen once. Material for sequencing was PBMCs. The chain joins TRBV19 to TRBJ1-5; D remains unclear. This sequence originates from a woman aged 25 to 39 in good health and CMV-seronegative. The CDR3 sequence: CASSIPHSNQPQHF. The CDR3 bases are TGTGCCAGTAGTATCCCCCATAGCAATCAGCCCCAGCATTTT.